Presented here are 27 T cell receptor beta chains from one specimen sequenced in a study of cytomegalovirus exposure and HLA in healthy donors. The PCR made use of 60 Vbeta and 13 Jbeta primers. TCRdb's copy holds only in-frame clones and misses some; the assay was immunoSEQ multiplex PCR. The sample has roughly 100,000 clones, roughly 70% seen once; the top ten hold less than 3.5%. The sample comprised PBMCs. These receptors were taken from a woman in her forties or fifties in good health and CMV-seronegative.

V and J are TRBV5-1 and TRBJ2-7, with TRBD2 matching over 8 bases. CDR1 and CDR2 (germline): SGHRS, YFSETQ. V lost 4 bases to trimming and J lost 7 bases; unmatched junction nucleotides: 13. This CDR3 has 15 residues. The CDR3 DNA reads TGCGCCAGCAGCCTCATGGAGCGGGGGACCGGGGAGCAGTACTTC. Protein sequence: CASSLMERGTGEQYF.

The gene calls are TRBV28 and TRBJ2-5; the match to TRBD1 covers 8 bases. With 7 bases clipped from V and 4 bases from J, the junction kept 5 bases outside the gene matches. Germline V gene data show CDR1 as MDHEN and CDR2 as SYDVKM. The CDR3 is made up of 13 amino acids. The CDR3 DNA follows: TGTGCCAGCATCCCAGGGGGCGGAGAGACCCAGTACTTC. Encoded protein: CASIPGGGETQYF. Combining the CDR3 with reference TRBV28 and TRBJ2-5 gives the whole variable domain DVKVTQSSRYLVKRTGEKVFLECVQDMDHENMFWYRQDPGLGLRLIYFSYDVKMKEKGDIPEGYSVSREKKERFSLILESASTNQTSMYLCASIPGGGETQYFGPGTRLLVL.

The chain is built from TRBV6-5 and TRBJ1-2; D perhaps matches TRBD1 (5 bases). The CDR3 totals 13 residues. The V and J ends lost 6 bases and 2 bases respectively, with 10 bases between them. Germline V gene data show CDR1 as MNHEY and CDR2 as SVGAGI. The CDR3 region is CASSGSGNYGYTF. CDR3 coding DNA: TGTGCCAGCAGCGGGTCAGGGAACTATGGCTACACCTTC.

The V and J genes are TRBV14 and TRBJ1-4, with TRBD1 as a possible D gene (6 bases). Trimming removed 4 bases from V and 7 bases from J, with 16 bases in between. This CDR3 has 15 residues. CDR1 SGHDN and CDR2 FVKESK come from the germline V gene. CDR3 protein: CASSPQQGPGEKLFF. Here the CDR3 DNA reads TGTGCCAGCAGCCCTCAACAGGGTCCAGGTGAAAAACTGTTTTTT. The whole variable domain, filled in from reference TRBV14 and TRBJ1-4, reads EAGVTQFPSHSVIEKGQTVTLRCDPISGHDNLYWYRRVMGKEIKFLLHFVKESKQDESGMPNNRFLAERTGGTYSTLKVQPAELEDSGVYFCASSPQQGPGEKLFFGSGTQLSVL.

The rearrangement uses TRBV5-4 and TRBJ2-1; 9 bases agree with TRBD2. The ends lost 0 bases at V and 9 bases at J; junction bases unmatched: 7. The CDR3 is made up of 15 amino acids. The germline V gene has CDR1 SGHNT and CDR2 YYREEE (reference sequence). The CDR3 protein is CASSLGAGGPFEQFF. The CDR3 coding sequence is TGTGCCAGCAGCTTGGGAGCGGGGGGCCCTTTTGAGCAGTTCTTC.

The rearrangement links TRBV6-4 to TRBJ1-6, with D perhaps matching TRBD1 (6 bases). The CDR3 runs 15 residues. V gave up 3 bases and J gave up 8 bases, with 14 bases separating them. The V gene's germline CDR1 is MRHNA and CDR2 SNTAGT. The CDR3: CASSESGQSYSPLHF. The DNA for the CDR3 is TGTGCCAGCAGTGAATCTGGACAGAGTTATTCACCCCTCCACTTT.

This chain links TRBV2 with TRBJ2-7, with a tentative D call TRBD2 (6 bases). The CDR3 is 14 amino acids. V lost 6 bases to trimming and J lost 3 bases, with 15 bases between them. The germline gives CDR1 SNHLY, CDR2 FYNNEI. CDR3 protein: CASRRDSIHYEQYF. CDR3 DNA: TGTGCCAGCAGGCGGGACTCGATTCACTACGAGCAGTACTTC.

The chain is built from TRBV29-1 and TRBJ2-3; D perhaps matches TRBD1 (6 bases). V gave up 2 bases and J gave up 5 bases, with 11 bases separating them. This CDR3 spans 13 amino acids. Germline assignment: CDR1 SQVTM and CDR2 ANQGSEA. CDR3 DNA: TGCAGCGTTGAAAGAGGGGGAAGAGATACGCAGTATTTT. Protein product: CSVERGGRDTQYF.

The gene calls are TRBV10-3 and TRBJ2-1; possible D gene TRBD1, 5 bases. The length of the CDR3 is 13 residues. V was trimmed by 0 bases and J by 10 bases, leaving 10 bases between them. Germline V gene sequence: CDR1 ENHRY, CDR2 SYGVKD. The CDR3 DNA follows: TGTGCCATCAGTGAGTCATTAGCAGGGGAGCAGTTCTTC. Translation: CAISESLAGEQFF.

The V call is TRBV9, the J call TRBJ2-5, with 14 bases aligning to TRBD2. Losses at the gene ends were 3 bases for V and 4 bases for J; bases not matched to a gene: 8. The CDR3 is 17 residues long. In germline, CDR1 is SGDLS, CDR2 YYNGEE. CDR3 loop: CASSAPGLAGGRETQYF. The CDR3 nucleotides are TGTGCCAGCAGCGCACCCGGACTAGCGGGAGGAAGAGAGACCCAGTACTTC.

This chain links TRBV10-3 with TRBJ2-2; TRBD2 aligns across 8 bases. CDR3 length: 12 residues. Unmatched junction bases numbered 4, after V lost 9 bases and J lost 7 bases. The germline gives CDR1 ENHRY, CDR2 SYGVKD. CDR3 DNA sequence: TGTGCCATGGGACTAGTTGACGGGGAGCTGTTTTTT. It yields the protein CAMGLVDGELFF.

Only a few counts were recorded for this clone. V and J are TRBV6-5 and TRBJ1-1; D is perhaps TRBD1 (5 bases). Trimming shortened V by 6 bases and J by 0 bases, and 14 bases separated the two germline ends. The CDR3 extends over 15 amino acids. Germline assignment: CDR1 MNHEY and CDR2 SVGAGI. CDR3: CASRRPGVVNTEAFF. In DNA form, the CDR3 reads TGTGCCAGCAGACGTCCGGGGGTCGTGAACACTGAAGCTTTCTTT.

The chain links TRBV5-4 to TRBJ2-5; maybe TRBD2 (5 bases). With 2 bases removed from V and 2 bases from J, the gap between germline ends came to 10 bases. Germline lookup yields CDR1 SGHNT and CDR2 YYREEE (reference sequence). The CDR3 is made up of 14 amino acids. CDR3 amino acids: CASSLPGSQETQYF. CDR3 coding DNA: TGTGCCAGCAGCTTACCGGGATCACAAGAGACCCAGTACTTC.

This rearrangement joins TRBV29-1 to TRBJ2-5, with D tentatively TRBD1 (6 bases). The CDR3 covers 15 residues. The germline V and J ends were trimmed by 1 base and 2 bases, with 14 bases remaining between them. Germline V gene lookup returns CDR1 SQVTM and CDR2 ANQGSEA. The CDR3 DNA is TGCAGCGTTGAAGGGATGGACAGTTATCAAGAGACCCAGTACTTC. This translates into CSVEGMDSYQETQYF.

This clone was observed a few times. This sequence joins TRBV2 and TRBJ1-6, with D possibly matching TRBD1 (5 bases). The germline V gene encodes CDR1 SNHLY and CDR2 FYNNEI. Trimming stripped 5 bases from V and 7 bases from J, with 12 bases between. The length of the CDR3 is 14 residues. DNA for the CDR3: TGTGCCAGCAGTACCCAGGGAGGGAATTCACCCCTCCACTTT. Protein: CASSTQGGNSPLHF.

V usage is TRBV5-4 and J usage is TRBJ2-5; the D gene is possibly TRBD1 (6 bases). The V gene lost 1 base and the J gene lost 4 bases, with 17 bases spanning the gap. The germline V gene has CDR1 SGHNT and CDR2 YYREEE (reference sequence). The CDR3 loop spans 16 amino acids. CDR3 nucleotides: TGTGCCAGCAGCTTGTTTGGGGGCGCTTGGGCAGAGACCCAGTACTTC. The encoded protein is CASSLFGGAWAETQYF.

This rearrangement joins TRBV5-1 to TRBJ2-2, with 9 bases lining up with TRBD2. CDR1 is SGHRS and CDR2 is YFSETQ in the germline V gene. CDR3 size: 19 residues. The junction had 17 bases not matched to a gene; V was cut back by 3 bases and J by 5 bases. The CDR3 nucleotides read TGCGCCAGCAGCTGGACTCCACTGCGCGGGAGGGGTCGAACCGGGGAGCTGTTTTTT. Residues: CASSWTPLRGRGRTGELFF. Full variable domain (remainder filled in from reference TRBV5-1 and TRBJ2-2): KAGVTQTPRYLIKTRGQQVTLSCSPISGHRSVSWYQQTPGQGLQFLFEYFSETQRNKGNFPGRFSGRQFSNSRSEMNVSTLELGDSALYLCASSWTPLRGRGRTGELFFGEGSRLTVL.

V and J are TRBV2 and TRBJ2-5; D is uncertain. The J call may be in error: the DNA end matches TRBJ2-7 better. CDR1 and CDR2 from the germline V gene are SNHLY and FYNNEI. The CDR3 length is 15 residues. The DNA of the CDR3 is TGTGCCAGCAGTGTCCCTAATTGGAGCTCCTACGAGCAGTACTTC. Encoded protein: CASSVPNWSSYEQYF.

The DNA for the CDR3 is TGTGCCAGCAGTGACCAGGGACAGAACACCGGGGAGCTGTTTTTT. Protein product: CASSDQGQNTGELFF. The chain carries TRBV6-4 and TRBJ2-2; tentatively, D is TRBD1 (6 bases). The CDR3 is 15 residues long. V was shortened by 2 bases and J by 1 base, with 8 bases between the two germline ends. CDR1 is MRHNA, CDR2 SNTAGT, per germline.

The V call is TRBV5-1, the J call TRBJ1-4, with 7 bases identical to TRBD1. Trimming cost V 0 bases and J 2 bases; bases outside gene matches: 4. Germline lookup yields CDR1 SGHRS and CDR2 YFSETQ. The CDR3 has 16 amino acids. CDR3 sequence: CASSLDPQGTNEKLFF. In nucleotides, the CDR3 is TGCGCCAGCAGCTTGGATCCACAGGGGACTAATGAAAAACTGTTTTTT.

The V and J genes are TRBV7-3 and TRBJ2-3, with TRBD1 identical over 10 bases. J was trimmed by 3 bases and V by 5 bases; bases with no gene match: 5. This CDR3 is built from 15 residues. CDR1 is SGHTA and CDR2 is FQGTGA in the germline V gene. DNA for the CDR3: TGTGCCAGCAGCCCGGGACAGGGGTGGACAGATACGCAGTATTTT. It specifies CASSPGQGWTDTQYF.

The CDR3 loop reads CASSYGGQGVETQYF. For the CDR3, the DNA is TGTGCCAGCAGTTACGGGGGACAGGGGGTGGAGACCCAGTACTTC. This rearrangement joins TRBV6-5 to TRBJ2-5, with 11 bases identical to TRBD1. Trimming at V came to 2 bases and at J to 5 bases, leaving 4 bases not matched to a gene. The germline V gene encodes CDR1 MNHEY and CDR2 SVGAGI. The CDR3 length is 15 residues.

This chain uses TRBV11-3 with TRBJ1-1; D gene ambiguous. Trimming shortened V by 3 bases and J by 0 bases, and 8 bases separated the two germline ends. From germline, CDR1 is SGHNT and CDR2 YENEEA. This CDR3 contains 14 residues. Written as DNA, the CDR3 is TGTGCCAGCAGCTTGAGCAGGCTGAACACTGAAGCTTTCTTT. This codes for CASSLSRLNTEAFF.

In nucleotides, the CDR3 is TGTGCCAGCAGTTACGGCACAGCATACCGTGGCTACACCTTC. The encoded protein is CASSYGTAYRGYTF. The chain couples TRBV6-5 to TRBJ1-2, with D unresolved. This CDR3 is 14 amino acids long. The V and J ends lost 2 bases and 7 bases respectively, with 14 bases between them. Germline CDR1 reads MNHEY; CDR2 reads SVGAGI.

The CDR3 DNA sequence: TGTGCCAGCAGTAGCGGGAGGGGCTACAATGAGCAGTTCTTC. This sequence encodes CASSSGRGYNEQFF. V usage is TRBV27 and J usage is TRBJ2-1; TRBD2 agrees at 10 bases. V dropped 5 bases and J dropped 3; count of bases not matched to a gene: 1. The CDR3 totals 14 residues. From germline, CDR1 is MNHEY and CDR2 SMNVEV (reference sequence).

The rearrangement joins TRBV2 to TRBJ1-1; D is unresolved. Germline values: CDR1 SNHLY, CDR2 FYNNEI. The CDR3 extends over 11 amino acids. V was trimmed by 8 bases and J by 3 bases, leaving 7 bases between them. CDR3 nucleotides: TGTGCCAGCTCGGTAGACACTGAAGCTTTCTTT. It specifies CASSVDTEAFF.

V is TRBV7-2 and J is TRBJ2-1, with 10 positions matching TRBD2. After removal of 2 bases from V and 7 bases from J, the junction contained 8 bases not matched to a gene. Germline V gene sequence: CDR1 SGHTA, CDR2 FQGNSA. CDR3 length: 16 amino acids. The CDR3 bases are TGTGCCAGCAGCTTACCAGCGGGAGGGCCGGGAAATGAGCAGTTCTTC. Translated: CASSLPAGGPGNEQFF.